This T cell receptor beta chain originates from a study of OX40 agonist ivuxolimab in advanced cancers. Study at large: Patients achieving partial responses numbered three: one hepatocellular carcinoma case and two cutaneous melanoma cases.

The assay was immunoSEQ multiplex PCR, and TCRdb's table has in-frame clones only and misses some. Among some 50,000 clones listed, approximately 87% were seen once. In regard to this clone: As yet, its antigen is unknown.

Germline V CDR1 and CDR2: SGHVS, FNYEAQ. Trimming took 5 bases from V and 10 from J; bases not matched to a gene: 2. CDR3 length: 13 amino acids. Whole-study findings and limits: Clonal expansion was among the lowest in partial responders at 0.1-3.0 mg/kg, especially CD8+. By week 6 at 0.1 to 3.0 mg/kg, blood CD4+ and CD8+ T cells had expanded clonally.

Material: CD4+ or CD8+ T cells sorted from blood, obtained in a trial of the OX40 agonist ivuxolimab. The chain links TRBV7-6 to TRBJ1-6; 10 nucleotides align to TRBD1. This clonotype was obtained from an adult with an advanced solid tumor such as melanoma, head and neck, liver or kidney cancer. The CDR3: CASSRTGGSPLHF. The CDR3 nucleotides read TGTGCCAGCAGCAGGACAGGGGGGTCACCCCTCCACTTT.